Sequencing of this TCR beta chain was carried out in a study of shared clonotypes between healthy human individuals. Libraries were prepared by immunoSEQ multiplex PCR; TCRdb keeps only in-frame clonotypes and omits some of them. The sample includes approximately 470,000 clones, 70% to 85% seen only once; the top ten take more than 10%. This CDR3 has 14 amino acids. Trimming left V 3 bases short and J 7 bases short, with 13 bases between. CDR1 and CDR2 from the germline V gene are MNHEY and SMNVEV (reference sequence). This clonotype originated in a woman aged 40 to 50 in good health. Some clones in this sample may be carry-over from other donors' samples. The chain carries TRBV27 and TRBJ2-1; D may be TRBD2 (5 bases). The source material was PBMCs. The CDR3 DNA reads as TGTGCCAGCAGTTTGGGGTCTAGCAGAAATGAGCAGTTCTTC. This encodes CASSLGSSRNEQFF.